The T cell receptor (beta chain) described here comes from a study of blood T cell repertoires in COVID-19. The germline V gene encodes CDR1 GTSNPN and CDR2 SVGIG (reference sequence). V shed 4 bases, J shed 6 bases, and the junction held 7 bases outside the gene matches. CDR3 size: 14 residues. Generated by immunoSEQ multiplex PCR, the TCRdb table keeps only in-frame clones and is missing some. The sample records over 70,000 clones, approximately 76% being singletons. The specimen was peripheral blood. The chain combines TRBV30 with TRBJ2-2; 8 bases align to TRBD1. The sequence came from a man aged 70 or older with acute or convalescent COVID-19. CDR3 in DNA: TGTGCCTGGACGGGACAGGAGGCCCCCGGGGAGCTGTTTTTT. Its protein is CAWTGQEAPGELFF. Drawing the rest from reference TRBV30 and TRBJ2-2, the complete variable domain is SQTIHQWPATLVQPVGSPLSLECTVEGTSNPNLYWYRQAAGRGLQLLFYSVGIGQISSEVPQNLSASRPQDRQFILSSKKLLLSDSGFYLCAWTGQEAPGELFFGEGSRLTVL.